This entry describes one TCR beta chain. The target antigen is unknown. The CDR3 runs 16 residues. Trimming took 5 bases from V and 2 from J; bases not matched to a gene: 10. Germline CDR1 is SGHRS and CDR2 is YFSETQ. It was via CD45RO/CCR7/CD25/CD127/CD95/CD27 that CD4+ naive, central memory, regulatory and stem cell-like memory cells were sorted. Isolated RNA was reverse transcribed in full, so expressed TCRB transcripts were sequenced. The study sequenced naive, central memory and regulatory T cell samples to an average of roughly 3.8 million reads. The repertoire was sequenced with immunoSEQ multiplex PCR; TCRdb's copy has only in-frame clones and lacks some. The sample includes 600,000 to 750,000 clones, roughly an eighth of them seen just once. The data belong to a study of beta chain features in type 1 diabetes. Study-level findings and limits: In cDNA sequencing, cells with high TCR expression could be over-represented. TCRB CDR3s were moderately but significantly shorter in Type 1 diabetes patients in all four CD4+ subsets.

The receptor was derived from a man younger than 45 with type 1 diabetes. Sequenced input: naive CD4+ T cells from blood. This chain joins TRBV5-1 and TRBJ2-3; 8 nucleotides match TRBD2. The CDR3 sequence: CASRPGGAGVTDTQYF. For the CDR3, the DNA is TGCGCCAGCAGGCCCGGAGGAGCGGGGGTCACAGATACGCAGTATTTT.